The clone carrying this T cell receptor (beta chain) was counted between two and nine times. Total RNA amounts of at least 6 micrograms were extracted per sample. With a J-beta primer mix and a sample-barcoded 5' primer, a second PCR ran about 6 to 11 cycles. Via MiXCR, TCRdb re-called the 5' RACE reads, giving one row per CDR3 protein. The sample yields hundreds of thousands of distinct CDR3 sequences, about half seen once. The sample comes from a study of blood T cells in healthy people across ages. CDR1 and CDR2 (germline): MNHEY, SVGAGI. V lost 5 bases to trimming and J lost 7 bases; unmatched junction nucleotides: 5. This CDR3 has 15 amino acids.

The chain recombines TRBV6-5 with TRBJ2-1, with 13 bases that match TRBD2. The TCR sequence derives from a woman aged 60 to 75 in good health. Sequencing used blood. The CDR3 coding sequence is TGTGCCAGCAGTGAACTAGCGGGAGGGAGGAATGAGCAGTTCTTC. Its translation: CASSELAGGRNEQFF.